The sequence of this TCR beta chain was determined in a study of a mutant IDH1 vaccine in newly diagnosed glioma. Study summary: It was radiotherapy, temozolomide, or both that patients received previously, with most receiving both.

Sequenced by immunoSEQ multiplex PCR; TCRdb stores in-frame clones only, minus some. The table records under 150,000 clones, almost 90% of them present only once. This clone was picked up a small number of times. No antigen is known for it. V lost 4 bases and J lost 4, with 10 bases in between. CDR3 length: 13 residues. Germline CDR1 is MNHEY and CDR2 is SMNVEV (reference sequence). The time point here: week 11, during vaccination. Doses comprised 300 ug of mutant IDH1 20-mer peptide each, plus topical imiquimod. This clonotype was sampled from a woman in her fifties or sixties with glioma. The J gene is TRBJ1-1, the V gene TRBV27; D might be TRBD1 (5 bases). The sample consisted of PBMCs, taken from a glioma patient whose treatment included an IDH1 peptide vaccine. CDR3 amino acids: CASSSGQFTEAFF. Written as DNA, the CDR3 is TGTGCCAGCAGTTCAGGGCAGTTCACTGAAGCTTTCTTT.